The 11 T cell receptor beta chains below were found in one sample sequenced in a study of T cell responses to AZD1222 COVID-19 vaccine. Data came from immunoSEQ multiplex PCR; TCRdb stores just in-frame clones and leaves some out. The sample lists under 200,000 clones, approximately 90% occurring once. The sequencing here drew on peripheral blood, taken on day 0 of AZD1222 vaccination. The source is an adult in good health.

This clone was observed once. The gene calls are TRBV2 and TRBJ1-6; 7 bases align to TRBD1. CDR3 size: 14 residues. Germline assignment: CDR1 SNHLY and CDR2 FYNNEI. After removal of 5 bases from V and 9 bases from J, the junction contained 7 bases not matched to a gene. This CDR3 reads CASSSDRVGSPLHF. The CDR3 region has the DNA TGTGCCAGCAGTTCTGACAGGGTGGGTTCACCCCTCCACTTT.

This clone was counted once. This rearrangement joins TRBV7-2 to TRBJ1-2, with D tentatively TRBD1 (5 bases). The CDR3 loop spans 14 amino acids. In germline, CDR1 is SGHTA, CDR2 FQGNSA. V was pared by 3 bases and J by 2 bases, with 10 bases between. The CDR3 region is CASSFSRDNYGYTF. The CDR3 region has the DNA TGTGCCAGCAGCTTCAGTCGGGACAACTATGGCTACACCTTC.

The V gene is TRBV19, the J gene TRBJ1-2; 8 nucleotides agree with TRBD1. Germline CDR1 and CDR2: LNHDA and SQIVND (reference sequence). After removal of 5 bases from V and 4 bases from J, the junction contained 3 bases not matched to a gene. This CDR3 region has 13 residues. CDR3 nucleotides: TGTGCCAGTAGTTACGACAGGGGCTATGGCTACACCTTC. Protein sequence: CASSYDRGYGYTF.

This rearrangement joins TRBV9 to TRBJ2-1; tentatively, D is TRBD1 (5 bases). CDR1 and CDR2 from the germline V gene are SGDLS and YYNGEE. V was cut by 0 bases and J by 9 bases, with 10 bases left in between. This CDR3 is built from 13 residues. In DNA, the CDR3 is TGTGCCAGCAGCGTAGCACAGGAACGTGAGCAGTTCTTC. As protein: CASSVAQEREQFF.

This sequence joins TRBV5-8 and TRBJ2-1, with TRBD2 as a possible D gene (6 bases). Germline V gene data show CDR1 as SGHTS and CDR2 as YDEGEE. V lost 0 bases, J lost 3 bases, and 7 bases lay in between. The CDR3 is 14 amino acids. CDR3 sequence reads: CASSLGLVYNEQFF. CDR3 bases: TGTGCCAGCAGCTTGGGACTAGTCTACAATGAGCAGTTCTTC.

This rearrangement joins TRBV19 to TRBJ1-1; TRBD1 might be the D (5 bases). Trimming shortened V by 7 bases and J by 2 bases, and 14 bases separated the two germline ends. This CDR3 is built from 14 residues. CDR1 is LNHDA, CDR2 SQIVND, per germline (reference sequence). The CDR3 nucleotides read TGTGCCAGTAAAGTTCGGGGGAAAAACACTGAAGCTTTCTTT. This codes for CASKVRGKNTEAFF. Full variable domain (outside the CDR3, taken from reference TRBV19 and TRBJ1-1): DGGITQSPKYLFRKEGQNVTLSCEQNLNHDAMYWYRQDPGQGLRLIYYSQIVNDFQKGDIAEGYSVSREKKESFPLTVTSAQKNPTAFYLCASKVRGKNTEAFFGQGTRLTVV.

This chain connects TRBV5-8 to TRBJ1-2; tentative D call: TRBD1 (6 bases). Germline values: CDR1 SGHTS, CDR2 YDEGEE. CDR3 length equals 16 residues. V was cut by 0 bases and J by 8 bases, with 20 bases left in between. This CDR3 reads CASSLGRGGASQGYTF. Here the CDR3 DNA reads TGTGCCAGCAGCTTGGGTAGGGGGGGCGCCTCTCAAGGCTACACCTTC.

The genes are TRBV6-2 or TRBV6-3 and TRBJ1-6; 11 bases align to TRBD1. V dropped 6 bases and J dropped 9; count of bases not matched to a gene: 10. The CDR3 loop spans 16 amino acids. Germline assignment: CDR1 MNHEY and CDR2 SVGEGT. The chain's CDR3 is CASSPGGTGGFSPLHF. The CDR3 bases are TGTGCCAGCAGCCCTGGCGGGACAGGGGGTTTTTCACCCCTCCACTTT.

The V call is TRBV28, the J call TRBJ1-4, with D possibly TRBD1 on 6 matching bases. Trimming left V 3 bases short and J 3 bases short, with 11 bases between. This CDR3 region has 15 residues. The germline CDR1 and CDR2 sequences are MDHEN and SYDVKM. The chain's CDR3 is CASSFQGLANEKLFF. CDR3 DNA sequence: TGTGCCAGCAGTTTTCAGGGGCTGGCTAATGAAAAACTGTTTTTT.

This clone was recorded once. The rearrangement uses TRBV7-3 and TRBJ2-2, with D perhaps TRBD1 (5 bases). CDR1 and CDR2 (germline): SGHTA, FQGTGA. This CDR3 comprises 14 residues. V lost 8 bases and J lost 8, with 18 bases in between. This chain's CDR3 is CASLLEQAWGELFF. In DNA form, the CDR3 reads TGTGCCAGCTTGTTAGAACAGGCCTGGGGGGAGCTGTTTTTT.

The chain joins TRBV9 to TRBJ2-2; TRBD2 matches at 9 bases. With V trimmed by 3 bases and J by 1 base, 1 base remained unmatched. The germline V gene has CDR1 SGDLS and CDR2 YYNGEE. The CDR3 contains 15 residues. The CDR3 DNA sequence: TGTGCCAGCAGCGAACTAGCGGGGAACACCGGGGAGCTGTTTTTT. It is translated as CASSELAGNTGELFF.